One T cell receptor beta chain is described in this entry. Assay used: immunoSEQ multiplex PCR; TCRdb lists only in-frame clones, some missing. This sample has some 100,000 clones, with just over 90% found just once. The data stem from a study of control samples from healthy donors and cancer patients. This TCR came from a human donor in good health. The donor label of this sample is uncertain. Sequences were obtained from blood.

The DNA of the CDR3 is TGTGCCAGTAGCCCCCCATCCTCATTGGTCAATCAGCCCCAGCATTTT. Translation: CASSPPSSLVNQPQHF. This chain connects TRBV19 to TRBJ1-5; D not resolved. This CDR3 spans 16 amino acids. In germline, CDR1 is LNHDA, CDR2 SQIVND (reference sequence). V was clipped by 6 bases and J by 3 bases, with 18 bases between them.